This T cell receptor (beta chain) was profiled in a study of T cell responses to AZD1222 COVID-19 vaccine. Broader study findings: Vaccine-related CD4 TCRs covered spike, predominating at 160-218 and 743-854. Clonal diversity was possibly underestimated, and the donors were mostly white British, with more females. The study found Spike-specific TCR breadth and depth rose after two AZD1222 doses. Baseline serology detected seropositivity in only six AZD1222 recipients.

On this clone itself: Its specificity is unknown.

This table comes from immunoSEQ multiplex PCR, and its TCRdb copy is limited to in-frame clones, with some not included. The sample includes around 28,000 clones, around four fifths of them seen just once. The CDR3 runs 15 residues. V lost 2 bases to trimming and J lost 1 base, with 10 bases between them. CDR1 is LGHDT, CDR2 YNNKEL, per germline (reference sequence). The chain employs TRBV3-1 (or the pseudogene TRBV3-2) and TRBJ2-3; a weak D match, TRBD1 (6 bases). The sequence was collected from an adult in good health. The sample in question was peripheral blood, obtained on day 0 of AZD1222 vaccination. The CDR3 spells CASSQLGAGTDTQYF. The CDR3 nucleotides are TGTGCCAGCAGCCAATTGGGGGCGGGCACAGATACGCAGTATTTT.